The 23 T cell receptor beta chains in this list originate from one sample, sequenced in a study of OX40 agonist ivuxolimab in advanced cancers. The library was prepared using the immunoSEQ multiplex PCR assay. TCRdb took over this immuneACCESS table, retaining in-frame rearrangements with V and J assigned. Such tables are incomplete; in checked studies, under half of the missing clones stem from an unresolved V gene, and the remainder is unexplained. In this sample the table shows roughly 80,000 clones, roughly nine tenths of which occur a single time. In total, the top ten clones hold 0.55% to 0.7% of the sample. Sequencing used CD4+ or CD8+ T cells sorted from blood, obtained in a trial of the OX40 agonist ivuxolimab. Receptors were obtained from an adult with an advanced solid tumor such as melanoma, head and neck, liver or kidney cancer.

The rearrangement links TRBV28 to TRBJ2-7; 10 bases map to TRBD1. Germline V CDR1 and CDR2: MDHEN, SYDVKM. J gave up 5 bases and V 5 bases, and 18 bases lay outside the gene matches. This CDR3 region has 18 residues. The CDR3 DNA reads as TGTGCCAGCAGTCCCACGTCGGGTCCCGGGACAGGGGAACACGAGCAGTACTTC. Residues: CASSPTSGPGTGEHEQYF.

J is TRBJ1-2 and V is TRBV28; maybe TRBD1 (6 bases). There are 14 residues in the CDR3. V gave up 3 bases and J gave up 4 bases, with 12 bases separating them. Germline V gene lookup returns CDR1 MDHEN and CDR2 SYDVKM. CDR3 region: CASSLGGGAYGYTF. In nucleotides, the CDR3 is TGTGCCAGCAGTTTGGGAGGGGGAGCCTATGGCTACACCTTC.

CDR3 region: CASSLTGVAGELFF. CDR3 DNA: TGTGCCAGCAGCTTAACAGGGGTGGCCGGGGAGCTGTTTTTT. The chain carries TRBV7-9 and TRBJ2-2, with 7 positions matching TRBD1. Germline CDR1 is SEHNR and CDR2 is FQNEAQ (reference sequence). This CDR3 is built from 14 residues. Trimming at V came to 2 bases and at J to 6 bases, leaving 3 bases not matched to a gene.

The chain combines TRBV6-6 with TRBJ1-4; 9 bases match TRBD1. CDR3 length equals 14 residues. V gave up 6 bases and J gave up 2 bases; unmatched junction bases: 1. Germline V gene lookup returns CDR1 MNHNY and CDR2 SVGAGI (reference sequence). The CDR3 sequence: CASRQGATNEKLFF. The DNA for the CDR3 is TGTGCCAGCAGACAGGGGGCGACTAATGAAAAACTGTTTTTT.

The J gene is TRBJ2-7, the V gene TRBV28; D possibly matches TRBD1 or TRBD2 (5 bases each). CDR3 length: 15 residues. Germline lookup yields CDR1 MDHEN and CDR2 SYDVKM. Trimming cost V 6 bases and J 10 bases, with 25 bases left between them. CDR3 sequence (DNA): TGTGCCAGCAGCCCCAGGGAGATCCCGCTACGATTTCAGTACTTC. Protein: CASSPREIPLRFQYF.

The gene calls are TRBV14 and TRBJ2-1, with TRBD2 matching over 11 bases. V gave up 4 bases and J gave up 4 bases; unmatched junction bases: 12. The CDR3 contains 18 residues. Germline V gene data show CDR1 as SGHDN and CDR2 as FVKESK. This CDR3 is CASSRLVTSGSRYNEQFF. The CDR3 DNA sequence: TGTGCCAGCAGCCGCCTTGTCACTAGCGGGAGCCGGTACAATGAGCAGTTCTTC.

This chain links TRBV5-1 with TRBJ2-7; tentative D call: TRBD1 (6 bases). Per the germline V gene, CDR1 is SGHRS and CDR2 is YFSETQ. The V end lost 4 bases, the J end lost 0 bases, and 17 bases lay between the germline ends. The CDR3 loop spans 16 amino acids. CDR3 bases: TGCGCCAGCAGCGTCTCCCCCGGGACAACCTCCTACGAGCAGTACTTC. It specifies CASSVSPGTTSYEQYF.

V usage is TRBV5-4 and J usage is TRBJ2-7; perhaps TRBD1 as D (5 bases). The ends were cut back, 4 bases at V and 2 bases at J, with 7 bases in the middle. The CDR3 covers 12 residues. The germline gives CDR1 SGHNT, CDR2 YYREEE (reference sequence). The CDR3 sequence is CASSQGAYEQYF. CDR3 nucleotides: TGTGCCAGCAGCCAAGGGGCCTACGAGCAGTACTTC.

This sequence joins TRBV7-2 and TRBJ1-2; the match to TRBD1 covers 7 bases. Trimming removed 3 bases from V and 7 bases from J; junction bases left unmatched: 5. This CDR3 has 13 residues. CDR1 SGHTA and CDR2 FQGNSA come from the germline V gene. For the CDR3, the DNA is TGTGCCAGCAGCTTGAACAGGGGAAGTGGCTACACCTTC. It is translated as CASSLNRGSGYTF.

The chain is built from TRBV7-9 and TRBJ1-5; TRBD1 is a possible D gene (6 bases). This CDR3 is 14 amino acids long. CDR1 and CDR2 (germline): SEHNR, FQNEAQ (reference sequence). The V and J ends lost 5 bases and 1 base respectively, with 9 bases between them. The CDR3 here is CASSPGESNQPQHF. CDR3 coding DNA: TGTGCCAGCAGCCCAGGGGAGAGCAATCAGCCCCAGCATTTT.

The count of this clone is one. The chain links TRBV7-3 to TRBJ2-5, with 9 bases identical to TRBD2. V dropped 5 bases and J dropped 2; count of bases not matched to a gene: 12. The CDR3 consists of 17 residues. Per germline, CDR1 SGHTA and CDR2 FQGTGA. The CDR3 region is CASSPGGSSGAQETQYF. The DNA for the CDR3 is TGTGCCAGCAGCCCTGGGGGTTCTAGCGGGGCTCAAGAGACCCAGTACTTC. Supplemented by reference TRBV7-3 and TRBJ2-5, the full variable domain reads GAGVSQTPSNKVTEKGKYVELRCDPISGHTALYWYRQSLGQGPEFLIYFQGTGAADDSGLPNDRFFAVRPEGSVSTLKIQRTERGDSAVYLCASSPGGSSGAQETQYFGPGTRLLVL.

The rearrangement uses TRBV28 and TRBJ2-5; D remains ambiguous. V lost 2 bases to trimming and J lost 3 bases, with 10 bases between them. The CDR3 loop spans 14 amino acids. Germline V gene lookup returns CDR1 MDHEN and CDR2 SYDVKM. CDR3 in amino acids: CASSLIGREETQYF. DNA for the CDR3: TGTGCCAGCAGTTTAATCGGGCGAGAAGAGACCCAGTACTTC.

This chain links TRBV28 with TRBJ1-5; D is ambiguous. CDR1 MDHEN and CDR2 SYDVKM come from the germline V gene. Trimming took 8 bases from V and 0 from J, leaving 14 bases between them. CDR3 length: 15 amino acids. CDR3 DNA sequence: TGTGCCAGCGGTTGGATAGGGATTAGCAATCAGCCCCAGCATTTT. It encodes CASGWIGISNQPQHF.

CDR3: CASSLRRGAKSGELFF. CDR3 in DNA: TGTGCCAGCAGCTTACGGCGGGGGGCAAAAAGCGGGGAGCTGTTTTTT. The gene calls are TRBV7-2 and TRBJ2-2, with TRBD2 identical over 8 bases. V dropped 2 bases and J dropped 7; count of bases not matched to a gene: 9. In germline, CDR1 is SGHTA, CDR2 FQGNSA. The CDR3 length is 16 residues.

V usage is TRBV20-1 and J usage is TRBJ1-1; D unclear. The CDR3 consists of 10 residues. CDR1 is DFQATT and CDR2 is SNEGSKA in the germline V gene (reference sequence). The ends were cut back, 7 bases at V and 4 bases at J, with 7 bases in the middle. The CDR3 region is CSGSLTEAFF. CDR3 sequence (DNA): TGCAGTGGGTCTCTCACTGAAGCTTTCTTT.

The rearrangement joins TRBV11-2 to TRBJ1-3; D is perhaps TRBD1 (6 bases). Trimming left V 5 bases short and J 4 bases short, with 15 bases between. The germline V gene encodes CDR1 SGHAT and CDR2 FQNNGV. The CDR3 extends over 15 amino acids. CDR3 coding DNA: TGTGCCAGCAGCCTCTCGACAGGTTCGGGAAACACCATATATTTT. Its protein is CASSLSTGSGNTIYF. Looking up the rest from reference TRBV11-2 and TRBJ1-3 gives the full variable domain: EAGVAQSPRYKIIEKRQSVAFWCNPISGHATLYWYQQILGQGPKLLIQFQNNGVVDDSQLPKDRFSAERLKGVDSTLKIQPAKLEDSAVYLCASSLSTGSGNTIYFGEGSWLTVV.

The CDR3 protein is CASSPATGGSETQYF. The CDR3 DNA follows: TGTGCCAGCAGCCCCGCGACAGGAGGTTCAGAGACCCAGTACTTC. The rearrangement links TRBV5-6 to TRBJ2-5; a possible D gene is TRBD1 (6 bases). Germline assignment: CDR1 SGHDT and CDR2 YYEEEE. The CDR3 totals 15 residues. Deletions cut 4 bases from V and 4 bases from J, with 17 bases between.

This clone was seen once. This chain uses TRBV6-1 with TRBJ2-1; tentative D call: TRBD2 (6 bases). V was cut by 7 bases and J by 1 base, with 11 bases left in between. Germline lookup yields CDR1 MNHNS and CDR2 SASEGT. The CDR3 extends over 14 amino acids. CDR3 nucleotides: TGTGCCAGCAAATGGGACTCTTCCTACAATGAGCAGTTCTTC. Translated: CASKWDSSYNEQFF.

This chain links TRBV4-3 with TRBJ2-2; D is uncertain. Germline CDR1 and CDR2: LGHNA and YSLEER. The CDR3 is made up of 16 amino acids. Deletions cut 0 bases from V and 5 bases from J, with 13 bases between. The CDR3 region is CASSQEKGFDTGELFF. The CDR3 bases are TGCGCCAGCAGCCAAGAGAAGGGCTTCGATACCGGGGAGCTGTTTTTT.

The chain combines TRBV19 with TRBJ2-2, with TRBD1 matching over 8 bases. Germline lookup yields CDR1 LNHDA and CDR2 SQIVND (reference sequence). Losses at the gene ends were 5 bases for V and 6 bases for J; bases not matched to a gene: 5. This CDR3 spans 14 amino acids. CDR3 DNA sequence: TGTGCCAGTAGTGAGGACAGGGCACCCGGGGAGCTGTTTTTT. This translates into CASSEDRAPGELFF.

For the CDR3, the DNA is TGTGCCAGTAGTGTGAGGGGTAAAAATCAGCCCCAGCATTTT. It codes for CASSVRGKNQPQHF. The J gene is TRBJ1-5, the V gene TRBV19; perhaps TRBD1 as D (5 bases). Trimming removed 5 bases at V and 4 bases at J, with 12 bases between. The CDR3 covers 14 residues. Per germline, CDR1 LNHDA and CDR2 SQIVND (reference sequence).

This sequence joins TRBV28 and TRBJ2-5; perhaps D is TRBD1 or TRBD2 (5 bases each). V lost 8 bases to trimming and J lost 0 bases, with 19 bases between them. The germline V gene has CDR1 MDHEN and CDR2 SYDVKM. The CDR3 covers 16 residues. This chain's CDR3 is CASAGIPGAYQETQYF. CDR3 DNA: TGTGCCAGCGCAGGGATCCCCGGGGCGTACCAAGAGACCCAGTACTTC.

The chain uses TRBV6-5 and TRBJ1-2, with TRBD1 as a possible D gene (6 bases). This CDR3 spans 15 amino acids. The germline V and J ends were trimmed by 8 bases and 4 bases, with 20 bases remaining between them. CDR1 MNHEY and CDR2 SVGAGI come from the germline V gene. CDR3 in amino acids: CASRFGGGRSYGYTF. The CDR3 DNA reads as TGTGCCAGCCGCTTCGGCGGGGGGCGCAGCTATGGCTACACCTTC.